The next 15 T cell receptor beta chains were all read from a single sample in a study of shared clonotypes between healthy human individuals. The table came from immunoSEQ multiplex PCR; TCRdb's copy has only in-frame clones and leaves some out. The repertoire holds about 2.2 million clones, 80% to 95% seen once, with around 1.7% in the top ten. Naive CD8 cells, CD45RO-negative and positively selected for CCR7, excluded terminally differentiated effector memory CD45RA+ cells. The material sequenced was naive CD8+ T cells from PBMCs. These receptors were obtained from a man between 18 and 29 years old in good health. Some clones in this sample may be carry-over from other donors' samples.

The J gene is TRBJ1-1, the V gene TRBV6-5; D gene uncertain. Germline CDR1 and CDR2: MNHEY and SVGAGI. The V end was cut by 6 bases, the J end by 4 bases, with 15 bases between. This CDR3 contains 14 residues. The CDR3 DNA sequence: TGTGCCAGCAGCCCCCTTGTGGTGGGCACTGAAGCTTTCTTT. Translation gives CASSPLVVGTEAFF.

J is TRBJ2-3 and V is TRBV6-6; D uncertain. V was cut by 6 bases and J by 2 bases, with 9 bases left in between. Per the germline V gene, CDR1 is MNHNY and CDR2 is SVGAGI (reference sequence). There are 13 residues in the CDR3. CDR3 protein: CASSQWDTDTQYF. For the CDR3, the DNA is TGTGCCAGCAGCCAGTGGGACACAGATACGCAGTATTTT.

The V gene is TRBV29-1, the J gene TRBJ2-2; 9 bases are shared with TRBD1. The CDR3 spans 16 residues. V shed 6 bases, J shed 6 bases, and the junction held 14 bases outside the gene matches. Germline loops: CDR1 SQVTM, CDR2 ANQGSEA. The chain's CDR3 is CSVELRDRAEAGELFF. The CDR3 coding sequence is TGCAGCGTAGAACTACGGGACAGGGCTGAGGCCGGGGAGCTGTTTTTT.

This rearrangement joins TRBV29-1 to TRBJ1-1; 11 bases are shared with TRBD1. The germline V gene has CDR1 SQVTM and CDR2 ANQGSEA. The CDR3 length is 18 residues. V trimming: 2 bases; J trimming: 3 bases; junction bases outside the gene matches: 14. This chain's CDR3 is CSVELGNGTGGVDTEAFF. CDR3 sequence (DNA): TGCAGCGTTGAATTGGGAAACGGGACAGGGGGTGTAGACACTGAAGCTTTCTTT.

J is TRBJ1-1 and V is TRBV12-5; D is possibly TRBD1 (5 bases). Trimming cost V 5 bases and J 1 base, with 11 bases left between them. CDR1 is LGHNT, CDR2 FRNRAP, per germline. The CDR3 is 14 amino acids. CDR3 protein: CASGTSGKNTEAFF. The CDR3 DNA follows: TGTGCTAGTGGTACCTCAGGGAAGAACACTGAAGCTTTCTTT.

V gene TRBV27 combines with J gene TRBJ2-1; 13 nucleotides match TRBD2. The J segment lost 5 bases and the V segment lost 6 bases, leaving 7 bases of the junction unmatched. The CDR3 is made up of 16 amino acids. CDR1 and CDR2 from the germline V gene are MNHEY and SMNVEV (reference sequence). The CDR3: CASSRLLAGGDNEQFF. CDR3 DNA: TGTGCCAGCAGCAGGTTACTAGCGGGAGGGGACAATGAGCAGTTCTTC.

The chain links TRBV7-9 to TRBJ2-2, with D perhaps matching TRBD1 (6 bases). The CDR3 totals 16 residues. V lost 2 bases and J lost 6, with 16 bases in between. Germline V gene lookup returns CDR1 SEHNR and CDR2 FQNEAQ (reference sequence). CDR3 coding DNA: TGTGCCAGCAGCTTAAAGGTGCAGGGGAGCGCCGGGGAGCTGTTTTTT. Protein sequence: CASSLKVQGSAGELFF. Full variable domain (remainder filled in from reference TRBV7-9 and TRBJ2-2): DTGVSQNPRHKITKRGQNVTFRCDPISEHNRLYWYRQTLGQGPEFLTYFQNEAQLEKSRLLSDRFSAERPKGSFSTLEIQRTEQGDSAMYLCASSLKVQGSAGELFFGEGSRLTVL.

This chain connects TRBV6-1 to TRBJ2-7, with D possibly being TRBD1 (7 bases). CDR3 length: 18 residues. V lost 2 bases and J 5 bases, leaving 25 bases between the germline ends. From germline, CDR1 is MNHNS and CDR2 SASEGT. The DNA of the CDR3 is TGTGCCAGCAGTGAAAGCTTAGCGGCAGGGGGAAGGGTCAACGAGCAGTACTTC. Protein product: CASSESLAAGGRVNEQYF.

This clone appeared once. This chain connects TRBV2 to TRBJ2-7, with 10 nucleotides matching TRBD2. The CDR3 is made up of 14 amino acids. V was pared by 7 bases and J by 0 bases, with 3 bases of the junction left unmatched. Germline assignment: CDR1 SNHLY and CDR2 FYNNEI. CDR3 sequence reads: CASKRTSGSYEQYF. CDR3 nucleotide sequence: TGTGCCAGCAAAAGGACTAGCGGCTCCTACGAGCAGTACTTC.

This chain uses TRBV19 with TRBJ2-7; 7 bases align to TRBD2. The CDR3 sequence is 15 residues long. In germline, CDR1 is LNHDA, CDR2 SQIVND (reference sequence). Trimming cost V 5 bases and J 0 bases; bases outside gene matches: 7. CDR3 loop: CASSLAGSISYEQYF. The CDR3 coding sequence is TGTGCCAGTAGTTTAGCGGGTTCCATCTCCTACGAGCAGTACTTC.

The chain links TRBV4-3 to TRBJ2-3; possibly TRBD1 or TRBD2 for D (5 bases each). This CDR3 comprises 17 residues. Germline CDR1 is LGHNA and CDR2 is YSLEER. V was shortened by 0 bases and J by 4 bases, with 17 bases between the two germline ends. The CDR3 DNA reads TGCGCCAGCAGCCAAGATGGGCCCTTGAGGGGACCAGATACGCAGTATTTT. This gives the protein CASSQDGPLRGPDTQYF.

The CDR3 region has the DNA TGTGCCAGCAGTGGCGAAGTTCGGGGGTATACATGGCAGCCCCAGCATTTT. Amino acids: CASSGEVRGYTWQPQHF. This rearrangement joins TRBV6-1 to TRBJ1-5, with a possible D match to TRBD1 (5 bases). Germline values: CDR1 MNHNS, CDR2 SASEGT. V was shortened by 4 bases and J by 7 bases, with 23 bases between the two germline ends. The CDR3 length is 17 residues.

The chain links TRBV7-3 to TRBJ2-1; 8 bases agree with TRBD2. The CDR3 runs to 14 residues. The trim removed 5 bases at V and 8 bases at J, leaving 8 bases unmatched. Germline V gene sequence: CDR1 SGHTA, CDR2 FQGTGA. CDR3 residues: CASSASGRYDEQFF. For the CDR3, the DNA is TGTGCCAGCAGCGCAAGCGGGAGATATGATGAGCAGTTCTTC. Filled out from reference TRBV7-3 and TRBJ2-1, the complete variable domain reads GAGVSQTPSNKVTEKGKYVELRCDPISGHTALYWYRQSLGQGPEFLIYFQGTGAADDSGLPNDRFFAVRPEGSVSTLKIQRTERGDSAVYLCASSASGRYDEQFFGPGTRLTVL.

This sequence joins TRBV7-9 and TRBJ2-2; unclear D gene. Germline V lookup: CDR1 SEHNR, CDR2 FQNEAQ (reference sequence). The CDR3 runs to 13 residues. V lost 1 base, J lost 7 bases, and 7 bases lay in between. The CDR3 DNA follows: TGTGCCAGCAGCTTAGTAGCTAGCGGGGAGCTGTTTTTT. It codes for CASSLVASGELFF.

Here the CDR3 DNA reads TGCGCCAGCAGCCCGAGACTAGCGGAGACCCAGTACTTC. Protein product: CASSPRLAETQYF. The rearrangement links TRBV4-1 to TRBJ2-5; TRBD2 agrees at 8 bases. CDR1 and CDR2 (germline): MGHRA, YSYEKL. The V and J ends lost 4 bases and 5 bases, in that order; junction bases with no gene match: 3. The CDR3 contains 13 residues.